The clone carrying this T cell receptor beta chain showed up just a few times. A junction boundary mismatches the germline segment, possibly from a read error. CDR1 SSHAT and CDR2 FNYEAQ come from the germline V gene (reference sequence). The CDR3 spans 16 residues. The time point was: pre-sensitization, week 0. Treatment given: therapeutic diphenylcyclopropenone sensitization with weekly scalp DPC. TCRdb used MiXCR to reprocess the RACE reads, holding one entry per CDR3 protein. The table shows fewer than 300,000 distinct CDR3 sequences, with about 8.6% occurring only once. This entry comes from a study of human T cells and chemical hapten exposure.

The chain has TRBV7-7 and TRBJ2-3; 7 bases fit TRBD2. The sample here was whole blood, taken in connection with sensitization to the hapten diphenylcyclopropenone (DPC). This sequence originates from a woman between 40 and 55 years old with alopecia areata. Some clones in this sample may be carry-over from other donors' samples. For the CDR3, the DNA is TGTGCTAGCAGCTTAGATGGTAGCGGGAGCACAGATACGCAGTATTTT. Translated: CASSLDGSGSTDTQYF.